Listed here are 25 T cell receptor beta chains from one sample, sequenced in a study of identical twins. From the 5' RACE reads, TCRdb called clonotypes with MiXCR, one entry per CDR3 protein. The data show some 570,000 distinct CDR3 sequences, around 22% seen once. The sample was also reused in another study, on yellow fever vaccine responses in identical twins.

Sequencing was performed on CD4+ T cells sorted from blood. Receptor source: a woman aged 18-29 years in good health.

This clonotype has a handful of counts. This chain's CDR3 is CSARDPGLRGEQYF. The CDR3, as DNA: TGCAGTGCTAGAGATCCCGGTTTACGAGGGGAGCAGTACTTC. The chain employs TRBV20-1 and TRBJ2-7; perhaps TRBD2 as D (5 bases). This CDR3 is 14 amino acids long. Germline V CDR1 and CDR2: DFQATT, SNEGSKA (reference sequence). Between the trimmed V and J ends, which lost 0 bases and 7 bases, there was a span of 16 bases.

This clonotype turned up a few times. The rearrangement uses TRBV29-1 and TRBJ2-7; D ambiguous. The germline CDR1 and CDR2 sequences are SQVTM and ANQGSEA. The V gene lost 7 bases and the J gene lost 8 bases, with 15 bases spanning the gap. The CDR3 runs 11 residues. In DNA form, the CDR3 reads TGCAGCGGGACGGTGGGTCCGAAGCAGTACTTC. Protein sequence: CSGTVGPKQYF.

This clonotype was counted a few times. CDR3 loop: CASSSRLAGSSYEQYF. The DNA of the CDR3 is TGTGCCAGCAGTTCCCGACTAGCGGGCTCTTCCTACGAGCAGTACTTC. The V gene is TRBV6-5, the J gene TRBJ2-7; 10 positions match TRBD2. The CDR3 contains 16 residues. V shed 4 bases and J 1 base; nucleotides not matched to a gene: 7. The V gene's germline CDR1 is MNHEY and CDR2 SVGAGI.

This clonotype was found a few times. The chain employs TRBV20-1 and TRBJ1-5; D is unresolved. Germline V gene lookup returns CDR1 DFQATT and CDR2 SNEGSKA (reference sequence). The V gene lost 0 bases and the J gene lost 4 bases, with 7 bases spanning the gap. This CDR3 contains 13 residues. DNA for the CDR3: TGCAGTGCTAGAGATACGGTAAATCAGCCCCAGCATTTT. It translates to CSARDTVNQPQHF.

The chain links TRBV19 to TRBJ2-3, with 9 bases that match TRBD1. There are 16 residues in the CDR3. V lost 1 base and J lost 6; bases outside the gene matches: 8. From germline, CDR1 is LNHDA and CDR2 SQIVND (reference sequence). The CDR3 DNA is TGTGCCAGTAGTATAGCCCCGGGACAGGGCATGGATACGCAGTATTTT. Protein: CASSIAPGQGMDTQYF.

In this sample, this clonotype turned up a few times. J is TRBJ2-2 and V is TRBV7-2; TRBD1 or TRBD2 may be the D gene (5 bases each). V lost 9 bases, J lost 4 bases, and 12 bases lay in between. CDR3 size: 13 residues. Germline V gene sequence: CDR1 SGHTA, CDR2 FQGNSA. The CDR3 nucleotides are TGTGCCAGGGGGGACCTCGTCACCGGGGAGCTGTTTTTT. Translating gives CARGDLVTGELFF.

The chain joins TRBV2 to TRBJ1-1, with TRBD1 as a possible D gene (6 bases). V dropped 8 bases and J dropped 0 bases, with 13 bases sitting between them. The CDR3 totals 14 residues. CDR1 is SNHLY, CDR2 FYNNEI, per germline. The CDR3 DNA reads TGTGCCAGCGGGAGACAGGACATGAACACTGAAGCTTTCTTT. This encodes CASGRQDMNTEAFF.

In its sample, this clonotype was seen a few times. This sequence joins TRBV7-8 and TRBJ1-1, with D unresolved. With 4 bases removed from V and 2 bases from J, the gap between germline ends came to 8 bases. CDR3 length equals 13 residues. Germline V gives CDR1 SGHVS, CDR2 FQNEAQ. The CDR3 region is CASSWMDNTEAFF. As DNA, the CDR3 is TGTGCCAGCAGCTGGATGGATAACACTGAAGCTTTCTTT.

This clonotype was seen only a few times. The rearrangement joins TRBV10-3 to TRBJ2-7; 7 nucleotides agree with TRBD1. The CDR3 consists of 18 residues. Germline-derived CDR1 and CDR2 are ENHRY and SYGVKD. After removal of 9 bases from V and 4 bases from J, the junction contained 24 bases not matched to a gene. CDR3 protein: CAIYWTHTGELGEYEQYV. Written as DNA, the CDR3 is TGTGCCATTTATTGGACACACACAGGGGAGTTAGGGGAGTACGAGCAGTACGTC.

This clonotype has more than one count but fewer than ten. The J gene is TRBJ2-2, the V gene TRBV29-1, with D tentatively TRBD1 (5 bases). Germline-derived CDR1 and CDR2 are SQVTM and ANQGSEA. This CDR3 is built from 13 residues. V was pared by 3 bases and J by 2 bases, with 7 bases between. CDR3 protein: CSVDQGNTGELFF. In nucleotides, the CDR3 is TGCAGCGTTGACCAGGGCAACACCGGGGAGCTGTTTTTT.

In its sample, this clonotype was seen a few times. V and J are TRBV27 and TRBJ2-1; 10 nucleotides align to TRBD2. V shed 4 bases and J 7 bases; nucleotides not matched to a gene: 7. The CDR3 loop spans 15 amino acids. The germline V gene encodes CDR1 MNHEY and CDR2 SMNVEV (reference sequence). DNA for the CDR3: TGTGCCAGCAGTTCCCTAGCGGGAGTGGGAAATGAGCAGTTCTTC. Its protein product is CASSSLAGVGNEQFF.

This clonotype was observed a handful of times. This sequence joins TRBV27 and TRBJ1-1; TRBD1 is a possible D gene (6 bases). V was cut by 6 bases and J by 5 bases, with 13 bases left in between. Germline V gene lookup returns CDR1 MNHEY and CDR2 SMNVEV (reference sequence). There are 13 residues in the CDR3. The CDR3 nucleotides read TGTGCCAGCAGAGGGGGTTCGTGGACTGAAGCTTTCTTT. Translated: CASRGGSWTEAFF.

This clonotype turned up a few times. V and J are TRBV2 and TRBJ2-3, with D unresolved. The V end was cut by 0 bases, the J end by 4 bases, with 2 bases between. This CDR3 contains 12 residues. Germline CDR1 SNHLY, CDR2 FYNNEI. Here the CDR3 reads CASSEAADTQYF. As DNA, the CDR3 is TGTGCCAGCAGTGAAGCTGCAGATACGCAGTATTTT.

This clonotype was picked up a small number of times. The rearrangement links TRBV20-1 to TRBJ1-2; possibly TRBD1 for D (5 bases). CDR3 size: 14 residues. Trimming stripped 4 bases from V and 3 bases from J, with 15 bases between. Germline V gene data show CDR1 as DFQATT and CDR2 as SNEGSKA (reference sequence). The CDR3, as DNA: TGCAGTGCTACCTCCGGCAGGGAATACTATGGCTACACCTTC. Its translation is CSATSGREYYGYTF.

The rearrangement joins TRBV29-1 to TRBJ1-1; D is perhaps TRBD1 (6 bases). In germline, CDR1 is SQVTM, CDR2 ANQGSEA. The CDR3 length is 14 residues. V was shortened by 6 bases and J by 1 base, with 15 bases between the two germline ends. The CDR3 DNA reads as TGCAGCGTGGGAGGGGGGCCTTCGAACACTGAAGCTTTCTTT. It is translated as CSVGGGPSNTEAFF.

In DNA, the CDR3 is TGTGCCAGCAGTTCCAATCGTGCTTTGACGGAGCCCCAGCATTTT. This sequence encodes CASSSNRALTEPQHF. This sequence joins TRBV12-3 or TRBV12-4 and TRBJ1-5; D remains unclear. V was shortened by 4 bases and J by 8 bases, with 18 bases between the two germline ends. This CDR3 has 15 residues.

The J gene is TRBJ2-7, the V gene TRBV2, with 9 bases fitting TRBD2. Looked up from germline, CDR1 is SNHLY and CDR2 is FYNNEI. The CDR3 has 15 amino acids. With V trimmed by 4 bases and J by 1 base, 5 bases remained unmatched. CDR3 region: CASSVQAGGSYEQYF. For the CDR3, the DNA is TGTGCCAGCAGTGTACAAGCGGGGGGATCCTACGAGCAGTACTTC.

The J gene is TRBJ2-1, the V gene TRBV20-1; a weak D match, TRBD2 (5 bases). This CDR3 has 17 amino acids. Germline values: CDR1 DFQATT, CDR2 SNEGSKA (reference sequence). CDR3 bases: TGCTGCGCTAGAGGGCTTGGTGCGGTTTGGGCCCCCAATGAGCAGTTCTTC. Amino acid sequence: CCARGLGAVWAPNEQFF.

The chain couples TRBV10-3 to TRBJ1-2; D unresolved. V was clipped by 4 bases and J by 7 bases, with 7 bases between them. In germline, CDR1 is ENHRY, CDR2 SYGVKD. This CDR3 is 11 amino acids long. DNA of the CDR3: TGTGCCATCAGTGCCCTAGGTGGCTACACCTTC. Translated, it gives CAISALGGYTF.

The chain has TRBV4-1 and TRBJ1-5; no clear D. The CDR3 is 18 residues long. V lost 1 base to trimming and J lost 7 bases, with 23 bases between them. CDR1 and CDR2 from the germline V gene are MGHRA and YSYEKL. The CDR3 bases are TGCGCCAGCAGCCAAGCCTTCGACCGACACCCATTAATACAGCCCCAGCATTTT. This sequence encodes CASSQAFDRHPLIQPQHF.

V gene TRBV29-1 combines with J gene TRBJ1-2; perhaps TRBD1 as D (5 bases). The CDR3 consists of 10 residues. CDR1 and CDR2 (germline): SQVTM, ANQGSEA. CDR3 nucleotides: TGCAGTGTCATGGGGGATGGCTACACCTTC. Translated, it gives CSVMGDGYTF.

This clonotype has a handful of counts. The rearrangement joins TRBV12-3 or TRBV12-4 to TRBJ2-4, with 9 bases matching TRBD1. With 4 bases clipped from V and 1 base from J, the junction kept 2 bases outside the gene matches. The CDR3 has 15 amino acids. The CDR3 DNA is TGTGCCAGCAGTTCCGGGACAGGGGCCAAAAACATTCAGTACTTC. This sequence encodes CASSSGTGAKNIQYF.

This clonotype occurred many times. The rearrangement links TRBV12-3 or TRBV12-4 to TRBJ2-1, with no clear D. V lost 3 bases and J lost 5, with 8 bases in between. The CDR3 totals 13 residues. The CDR3 spells CASSFFGDNEQFF. The DNA of the CDR3 is TGTGCCAGCAGTTTCTTTGGGGACAATGAGCAGTTCTTC.

The chain has TRBV20-1 and TRBJ2-1, with TRBD2 identical over 12 bases. The trim removed 4 bases at V and 10 bases at J, leaving 5 bases unmatched. CDR1 is DFQATT, CDR2 SNEGSKA, per germline (reference sequence). The CDR3 sequence is 13 residues long. The CDR3 region is CSATFGLAGEQFF. CDR3 bases: TGCAGTGCTACCTTCGGACTAGCGGGGGAGCAGTTCTTC.

This clonotype has only a few counts. The V gene is TRBV5-1, the J gene TRBJ2-5, with a tentative D call TRBD2 (6 bases). Trimming pared 1 base from V and 5 bases from J, leaving 18 bases between. The CDR3 totals 16 residues. Germline V gives CDR1 SGHRS, CDR2 YFSETQ. The CDR3 spells CASSLFPGAGSETQYF. The CDR3 DNA is TGCGCCAGCAGCTTGTTTCCGGGAGCAGGCTCTGAGACCCAGTACTTC.